The TCR beta chain described here comes from a study of regulatory T cells in long-lasting Graves disease. Assembly of TCR beta libraries relied on iRepertoire HTBI primers together with Arm-PCR of CDR3 regions. TCRdb re-called the multiplex PCR reads through MiXCR, storing one row per CDR3 protein. The sample consists of a few hundred thousand distinct CDR3 sequences, about 15% of them appearing once. CDR3 length: 16 residues. Germline CDR1 and CDR2: SGHVS and FNYEAQ. The V gene end was trimmed by 1 base and the J gene end by 7 bases; junction bases not matched to a gene: 9. This clonotype came up many times. Sample time point: newly diagnosed GD, antithyroid drugs for less than 3 months. Making the TCR library involved RNA that had been extracted from PBMCs. The sample was also linked to a second study, of T cells in Graves' hyperthyroidism and ophthalmopathy.

The chain combines TRBV7-6 with TRBJ2-1, with TRBD2 matching over 8 bases. The TCR was taken from a woman between 18 and 29 years old with Graves disease. Sample: peripheral blood mononuclear cells (PBMCs), taken at new diagnosis, from a patient treated with antithyroid drugs. CDR3 sequence reads: CASSLVSSGLRNEQFF. The CDR3 DNA is TGTGCCAGCAGCTTAGTTTCTAGCGGGCTTAGAAATGAGCAGTTCTTC.